Shown below are 10 T cell receptor beta chains from a single sample sequenced in a study of radiotherapy plus CTLA-4 blockade in lung cancer. Here immunoSEQ multiplex PCR was the method, and the copy in TCRdb shows in-frame clones only, minus some. Among 35,000 or so clones, 75% to 90% were seen once, and the ten largest hold about 5.3%. The source material was peripheral blood, sampled from a patient treated with radiotherapy plus ipilimumab. These receptors all stem from a human donor with non-small cell lung cancer who had stable disease on radiotherapy plus ipilimumab.

The V call is TRBV28, the J call TRBJ1-1; 9 bases match TRBD1. This CDR3 has 13 residues. Trimming cost V 7 bases and J 5 bases; bases outside gene matches: 5. CDR1 MDHEN and CDR2 SYDVKM come from the germline V gene. The CDR3 DNA reads as TGTGCCAGCATGGGACAGGGTCCGACTGAAGCTTTCTTT. Amino acids: CASMGQGPTEAFF.

A word on this clone: Other DNA sequences of this sample code for an identical CDR3. The chain uses TRBV9 and TRBJ2-7, with D tentatively TRBD2 (5 bases). CDR1 is SGDLS, CDR2 YYNGEE, per germline. The CDR3 is 15 amino acids. Trimming left V 0 bases short and J 3 bases short, with 13 bases between. The chain's CDR3 is CASSVDGMGDYEQYF. CDR3 nucleotide sequence: TGTGCCAGCAGCGTAGACGGGATGGGAGACTACGAGCAGTACTTC.

J is TRBJ2-5 and V is TRBV16; 8 positions agree with TRBD1. This CDR3 is 15 amino acids long. Germline CDR1 KGHSY, CDR2 FQNENV. J gave up 1 base and V 6 bases, and 7 bases lay outside the gene matches. In DNA, the CDR3 is TGTGCCAGCAGTCGGGACAGGACCTTCCAAGAGACCCAGTACTTC. Its protein is CASSRDRTFQETQYF.

The V and J genes are TRBV28 and TRBJ2-7; no reliable D call. This CDR3 is 14 amino acids long. CDR1 and CDR2 from the germline V gene are MDHEN and SYDVKM. V shed 2 bases and J shed 1 base, with 9 bases lying between them. The CDR3 sequence: CASSLGRKSYEQYF. Written as DNA, the CDR3 is TGTGCCAGCAGTTTAGGCAGAAAATCCTACGAGCAGTACTTC.

The chain recombines TRBV7-2 with TRBJ2-1, with TRBD2 identical over 11 bases. The CDR3 loop spans 17 amino acids. Germline loops: CDR1 SGHTA, CDR2 FQGNSA. Unmatched junction bases numbered 8, after V lost 5 bases and J lost 2 bases. The DNA for the CDR3 is TGTGCCAGCAGCCGGTGGGCTAGCGGGAGGACCTACAATGAGCAGTTCTTC. Translated: CASSRWASGRTYNEQFF.

The chain combines TRBV5-4 with TRBJ2-7; tentatively, D is TRBD2 (7 bases). The CDR3 is 14 residues long. V lost 3 bases to trimming and J lost 5 bases, with 15 bases between them. Per the germline V gene, CDR1 is SGHNT and CDR2 is YYREEE (reference sequence). The CDR3 loop is CASSWGGGGNEQYF. In nucleotides, the CDR3 is TGTGCCAGCAGCTGGGGGGGCGGCGGCAACGAGCAGTACTTC.

The chain employs TRBV4-1 and TRBJ1-4, with 9 bases identical to TRBD1. The length of the CDR3 is 16 residues. Germline trimming cut 0 bases from V and 8 bases from J; bases unmatched to any gene: 7. CDR1 is MGHRA, CDR2 YSYEKL, per germline. As DNA, the CDR3 is TGCGCCAGCAGCCAAGATGGGGGACAGGGATTCGAAAAACTGTTTTTT. Protein product: CASSQDGGQGFEKLFF.

This sequence joins TRBV27 and TRBJ2-1, with 7 bases identical to TRBD1. There are 14 residues in the CDR3. J was trimmed by 8 bases and V by 4 bases; bases with no gene match: 8. The germline gives CDR1 MNHEY, CDR2 SMNVEV (reference sequence). This CDR3 reads CASSWAGGTYEQFF. In DNA, the CDR3 is TGTGCCAGCAGTTGGGCAGGGGGTACATATGAGCAGTTCTTC.

The chain recombines TRBV10-3 with TRBJ2-7; D might be TRBD1 (5 bases). Per germline, CDR1 ENHRY and CDR2 SYGVKD. The CDR3 is made up of 13 amino acids. Trimming removed 7 bases at V and 5 bases at J, with 15 bases between. The CDR3 coding sequence is TGTGCCATCAACGTAGGGCAGGGTCACGAGCAGTACTTC. This encodes CAINVGQGHEQYF.

In this sample, this clone turned up once. Other DNA sequences in this specimen translate into the identical CDR3. The chain is built from TRBV4-1 and TRBJ2-5, with 10 bases lining up with TRBD2. In germline, CDR1 is MGHRA, CDR2 YSYEKL. The CDR3 spans 16 residues. With 3 bases clipped from V and 7 bases from J, the junction kept 11 bases outside the gene matches. Here the CDR3 reads CASSHFGGTSEGTQYF. The CDR3, as DNA: TGCGCCAGCAGCCACTTCGGAGGGACTAGCGAGGGGACCCAGTACTTC.